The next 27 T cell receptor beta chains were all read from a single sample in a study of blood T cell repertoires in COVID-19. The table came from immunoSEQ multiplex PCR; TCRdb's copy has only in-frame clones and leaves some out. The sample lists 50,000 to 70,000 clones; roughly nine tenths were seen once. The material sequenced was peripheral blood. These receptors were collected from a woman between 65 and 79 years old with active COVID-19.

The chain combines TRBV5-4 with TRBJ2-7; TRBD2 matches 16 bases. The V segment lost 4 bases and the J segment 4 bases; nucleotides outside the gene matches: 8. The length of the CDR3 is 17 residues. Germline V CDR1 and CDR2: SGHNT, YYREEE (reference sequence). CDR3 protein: CASSPGLAGGPSYEQYF. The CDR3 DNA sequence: TGTGCCAGCAGCCCGGGACTAGCGGGAGGGCCCTCTTACGAGCAGTACTTC.

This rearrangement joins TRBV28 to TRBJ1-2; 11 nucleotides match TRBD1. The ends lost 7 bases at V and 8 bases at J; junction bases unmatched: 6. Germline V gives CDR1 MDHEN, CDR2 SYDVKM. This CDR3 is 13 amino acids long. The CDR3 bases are TGTGCCAGCACTACGGGACAGGGGGACGGCTACACCTTC. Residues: CASTTGQGDGYTF.

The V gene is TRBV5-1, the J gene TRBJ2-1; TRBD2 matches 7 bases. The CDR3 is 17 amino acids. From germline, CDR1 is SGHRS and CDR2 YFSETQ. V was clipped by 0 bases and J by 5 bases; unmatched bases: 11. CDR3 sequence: CASSLAIGGIANNEQFF. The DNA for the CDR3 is TGCGCCAGCAGCTTGGCCATCGGGGGGATAGCGAACAATGAGCAGTTCTTC.

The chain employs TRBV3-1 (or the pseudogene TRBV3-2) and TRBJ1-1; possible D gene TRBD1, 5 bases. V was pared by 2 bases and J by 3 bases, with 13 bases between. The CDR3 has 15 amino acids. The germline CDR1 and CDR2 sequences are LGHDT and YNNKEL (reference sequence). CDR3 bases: TGTGCCAGCAGCCAATACAGGTCCCAGGACACTGAAGCTTTCTTT. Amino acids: CASSQYRSQDTEAFF.

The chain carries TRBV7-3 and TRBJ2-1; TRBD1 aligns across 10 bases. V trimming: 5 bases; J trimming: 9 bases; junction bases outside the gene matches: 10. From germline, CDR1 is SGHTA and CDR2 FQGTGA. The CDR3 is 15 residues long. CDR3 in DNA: TGTGCCAGCAGCCCCCAGGTGGGACAGGGGATTGAGCAGTTCTTC. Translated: CASSPQVGQGIEQFF.

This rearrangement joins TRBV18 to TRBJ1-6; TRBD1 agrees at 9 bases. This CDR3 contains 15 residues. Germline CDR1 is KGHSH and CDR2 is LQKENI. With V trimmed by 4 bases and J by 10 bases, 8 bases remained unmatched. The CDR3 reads CASSRTGGAGSPLHF. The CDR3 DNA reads TGTGCCAGCTCACGTACAGGGGGCGCGGGGTCACCCCTCCACTTT.

The CDR3 nucleotides are TGTGCCAGCAGTGAAGGGGGGTTGTCTAAAGAGCAGTACTTC. Translating gives CASSEGGLSKEQYF. The V gene is TRBV25-1, the J gene TRBJ2-7; D is possibly TRBD2 (6 bases). In germline, CDR1 is MGHDK, CDR2 SYGVNS. The ends were cut back, 2 bases at V and 7 bases at J, with 15 bases in the middle. The CDR3 has 14 residues.

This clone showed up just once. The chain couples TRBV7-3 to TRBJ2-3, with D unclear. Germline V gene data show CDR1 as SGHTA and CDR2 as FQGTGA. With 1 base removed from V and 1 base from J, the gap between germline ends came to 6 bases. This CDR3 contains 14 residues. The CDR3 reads CASSLSGGTDTQYF. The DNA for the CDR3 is TGTGCCAGCAGCTTAAGCGGTGGCACAGATACGCAGTATTTT.

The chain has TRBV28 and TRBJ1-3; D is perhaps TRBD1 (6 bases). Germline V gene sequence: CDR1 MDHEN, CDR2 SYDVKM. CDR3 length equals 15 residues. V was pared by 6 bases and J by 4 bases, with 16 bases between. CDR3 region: CASSKGGVGGNTIYF. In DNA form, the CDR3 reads TGTGCCAGCAGCAAGGGGGGGGTGGGAGGAAACACCATATATTTT.

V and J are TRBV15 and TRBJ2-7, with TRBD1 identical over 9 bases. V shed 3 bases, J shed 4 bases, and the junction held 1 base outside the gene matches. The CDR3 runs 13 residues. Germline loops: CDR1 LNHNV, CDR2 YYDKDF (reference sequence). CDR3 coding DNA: TGTGCCACCAGCAGGGGGACAGGGTACGAGCAGTACTTC. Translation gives CATSRGTGYEQYF.

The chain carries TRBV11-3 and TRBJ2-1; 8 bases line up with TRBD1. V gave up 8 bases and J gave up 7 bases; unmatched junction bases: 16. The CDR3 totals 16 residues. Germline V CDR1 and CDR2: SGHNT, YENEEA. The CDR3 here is CASSARAGGVINEQFF. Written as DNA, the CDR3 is TGTGCCAGCTCTGCTCGGGCAGGGGGCGTCATAAATGAGCAGTTCTTC.

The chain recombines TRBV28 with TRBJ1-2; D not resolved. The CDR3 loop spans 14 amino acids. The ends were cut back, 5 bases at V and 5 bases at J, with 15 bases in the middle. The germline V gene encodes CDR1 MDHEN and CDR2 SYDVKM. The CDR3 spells CASSVQRYLYGYTF. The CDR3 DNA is TGTGCCAGCAGTGTACAGAGATACCTTTATGGCTACACCTTC.

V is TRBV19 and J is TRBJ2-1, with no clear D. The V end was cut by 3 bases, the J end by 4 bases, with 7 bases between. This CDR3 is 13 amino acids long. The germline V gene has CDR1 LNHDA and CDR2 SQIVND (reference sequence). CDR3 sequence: CASSINQYNEQFF. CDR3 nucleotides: TGTGCCAGTAGTATTAATCAGTACAATGAGCAGTTCTTC. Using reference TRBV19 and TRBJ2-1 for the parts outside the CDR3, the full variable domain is DGGITQSPKYLFRKEGQNVTLSCEQNLNHDAMYWYRQDPGQGLRLIYYSQIVNDFQKGDIAEGYSVSREKKESFPLTVTSAQKNPTAFYLCASSINQYNEQFFGPGTRLTVL.

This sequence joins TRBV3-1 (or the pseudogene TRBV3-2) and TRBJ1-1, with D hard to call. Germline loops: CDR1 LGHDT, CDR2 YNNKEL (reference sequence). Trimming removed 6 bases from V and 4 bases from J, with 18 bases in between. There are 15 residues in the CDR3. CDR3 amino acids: CASSQREGGSTEAFF. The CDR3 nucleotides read TGTGCCAGCAGTCAAAGGGAGGGAGGGAGCACTGAAGCTTTCTTT.

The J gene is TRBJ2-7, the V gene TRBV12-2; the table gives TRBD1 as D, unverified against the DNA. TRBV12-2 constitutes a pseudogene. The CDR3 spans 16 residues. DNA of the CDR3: TGTGCAAGTCGCTCAGGGGACAGGGCAGATTCCTACGAGCAGTACTTC. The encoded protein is CASRSGDRADSYEQYF.

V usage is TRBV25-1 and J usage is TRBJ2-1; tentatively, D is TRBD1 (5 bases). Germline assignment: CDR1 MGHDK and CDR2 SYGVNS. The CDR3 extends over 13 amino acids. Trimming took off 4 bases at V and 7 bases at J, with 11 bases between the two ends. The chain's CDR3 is CASSVTGGNEQFF. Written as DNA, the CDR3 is TGTGCCAGCAGTGTAACAGGTGGTAATGAGCAGTTCTTC.

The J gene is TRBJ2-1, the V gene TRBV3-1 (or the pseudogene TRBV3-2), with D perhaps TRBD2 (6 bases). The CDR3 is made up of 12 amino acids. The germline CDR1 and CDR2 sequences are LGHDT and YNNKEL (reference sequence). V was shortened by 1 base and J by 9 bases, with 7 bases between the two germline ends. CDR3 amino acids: CASSQASAEQFF. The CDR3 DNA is TGTGCCAGCAGCCAAGCTAGCGCTGAGCAGTTCTTC.

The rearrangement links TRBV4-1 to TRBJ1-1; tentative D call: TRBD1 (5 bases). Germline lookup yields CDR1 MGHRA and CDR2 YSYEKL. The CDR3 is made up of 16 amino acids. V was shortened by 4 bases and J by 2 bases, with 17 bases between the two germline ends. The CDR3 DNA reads TGCGCCAGCAGCCGCCGATATGGGGCGGGAAACACTGAAGCTTTCTTT. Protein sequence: CASSRRYGAGNTEAFF.

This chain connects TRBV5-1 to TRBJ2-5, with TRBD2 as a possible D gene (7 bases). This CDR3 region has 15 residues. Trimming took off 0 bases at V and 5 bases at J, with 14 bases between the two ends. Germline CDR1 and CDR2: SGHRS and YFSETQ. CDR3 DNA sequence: TGCGCCAGCAGCTTGGCTGGGGGGGGCAGGGAGACCCAGTACTTC. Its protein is CASSLAGGGRETQYF.

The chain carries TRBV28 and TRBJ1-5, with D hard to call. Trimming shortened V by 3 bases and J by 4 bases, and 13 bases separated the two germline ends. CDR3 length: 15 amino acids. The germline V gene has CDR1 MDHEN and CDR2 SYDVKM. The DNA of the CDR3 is TGTGCCAGCAGTTTCATCCGAGCCTATAATCAGCCCCAGCATTTT. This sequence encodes CASSFIRAYNQPQHF.

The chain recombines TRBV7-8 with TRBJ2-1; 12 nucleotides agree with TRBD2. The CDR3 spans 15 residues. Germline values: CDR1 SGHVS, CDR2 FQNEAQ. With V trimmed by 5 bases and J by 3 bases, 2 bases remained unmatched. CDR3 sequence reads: CASSRTSGIYNEQFF. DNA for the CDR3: TGTGCCAGCAGCCGGACTAGCGGGATCTACAATGAGCAGTTCTTC.

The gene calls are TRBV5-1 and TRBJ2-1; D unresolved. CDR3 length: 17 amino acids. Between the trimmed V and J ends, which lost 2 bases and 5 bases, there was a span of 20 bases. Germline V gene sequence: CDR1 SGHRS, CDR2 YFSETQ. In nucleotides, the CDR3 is TGCGCCAGCAGCTTTCCCCCTGGGCTGAACGCTAACAATGAGCAGTTCTTC. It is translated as CASSFPPGLNANNEQFF. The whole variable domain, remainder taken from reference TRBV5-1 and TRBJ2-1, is KAGVTQTPRYLIKTRGQQVTLSCSPISGHRSVSWYQQTPGQGLQFLFEYFSETQRNKGNFPGRFSGRQFSNSRSEMNVSTLELGDSALYLCASSFPPGLNANNEQFFGPGTRLTVL.

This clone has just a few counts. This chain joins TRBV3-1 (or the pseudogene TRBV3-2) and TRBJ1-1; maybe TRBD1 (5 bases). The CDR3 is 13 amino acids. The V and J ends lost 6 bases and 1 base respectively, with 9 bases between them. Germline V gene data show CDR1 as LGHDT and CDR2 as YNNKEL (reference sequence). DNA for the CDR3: TGTGCCAGCAGGACGACAGCGAACACTGAAGCTTTCTTT. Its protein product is CASRTTANTEAFF.

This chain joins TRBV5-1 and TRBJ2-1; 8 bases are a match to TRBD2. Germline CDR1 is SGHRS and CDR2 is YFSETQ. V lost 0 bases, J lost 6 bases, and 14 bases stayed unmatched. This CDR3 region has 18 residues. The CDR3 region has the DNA TGCGCCAGCAGCTTGGGGGGGTCGCCCCGAGCGGGAGTCAATGAGCAGTTCTTC. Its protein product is CASSLGGSPRAGVNEQFF.

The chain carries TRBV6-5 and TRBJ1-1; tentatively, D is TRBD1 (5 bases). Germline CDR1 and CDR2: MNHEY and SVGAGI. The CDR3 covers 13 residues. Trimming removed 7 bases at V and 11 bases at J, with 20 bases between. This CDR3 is CASTLDGGGLAFF. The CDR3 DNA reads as TGTGCCAGCACCCTCGATGGGGGGGGTTTGGCTTTCTTT.

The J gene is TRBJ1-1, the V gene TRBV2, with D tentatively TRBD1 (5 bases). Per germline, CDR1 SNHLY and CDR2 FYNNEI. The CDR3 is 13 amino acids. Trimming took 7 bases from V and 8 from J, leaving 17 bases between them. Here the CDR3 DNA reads TGTGCCAGCACCCTCGACGGATCAGGGGAAGCTTTCTTT. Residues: CASTLDGSGEAFF.

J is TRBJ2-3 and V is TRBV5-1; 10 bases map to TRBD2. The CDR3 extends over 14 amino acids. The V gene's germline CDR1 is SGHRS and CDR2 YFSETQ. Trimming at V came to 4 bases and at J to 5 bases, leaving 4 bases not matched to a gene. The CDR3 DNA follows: TGCGCCAGCAGCCGGAGCGGGAGGGAAGATACGCAGTATTTT. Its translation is CASSRSGREDTQYF.